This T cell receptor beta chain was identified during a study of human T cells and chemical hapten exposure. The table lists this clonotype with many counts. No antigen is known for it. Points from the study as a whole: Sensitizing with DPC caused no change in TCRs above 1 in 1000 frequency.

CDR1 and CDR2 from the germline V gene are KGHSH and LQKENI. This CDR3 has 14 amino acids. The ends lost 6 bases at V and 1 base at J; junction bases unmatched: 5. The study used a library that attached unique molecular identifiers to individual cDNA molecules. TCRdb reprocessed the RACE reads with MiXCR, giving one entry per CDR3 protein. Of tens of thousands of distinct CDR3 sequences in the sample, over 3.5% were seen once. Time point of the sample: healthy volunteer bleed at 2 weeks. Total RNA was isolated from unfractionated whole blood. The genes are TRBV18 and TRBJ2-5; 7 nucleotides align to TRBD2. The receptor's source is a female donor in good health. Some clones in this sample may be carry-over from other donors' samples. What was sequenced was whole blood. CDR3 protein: CASSPSGGQETQYF. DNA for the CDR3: TGTGCCAGCTCTCCCTCGGGGGGCCAAGAGACCCAGTACTTC.